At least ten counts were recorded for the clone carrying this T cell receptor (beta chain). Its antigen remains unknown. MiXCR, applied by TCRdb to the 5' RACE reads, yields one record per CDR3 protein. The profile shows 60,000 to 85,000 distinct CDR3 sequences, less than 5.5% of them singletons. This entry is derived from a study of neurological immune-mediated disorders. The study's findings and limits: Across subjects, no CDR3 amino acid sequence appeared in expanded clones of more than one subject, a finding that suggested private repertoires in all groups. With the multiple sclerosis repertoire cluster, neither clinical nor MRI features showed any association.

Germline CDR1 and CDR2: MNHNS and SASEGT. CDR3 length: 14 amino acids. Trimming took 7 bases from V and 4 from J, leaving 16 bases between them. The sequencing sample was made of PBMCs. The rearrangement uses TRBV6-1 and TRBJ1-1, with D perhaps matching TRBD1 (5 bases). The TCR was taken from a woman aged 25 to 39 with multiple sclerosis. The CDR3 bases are TGTGCCAGCAAGTGGGGGACTTTGGTCACTGAAGCTTTCTTT. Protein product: CASKWGTLVTEAFF.